Each of the 7 T cell receptor beta chains below was sequenced from the same sample in a study of cytomegalovirus exposure and HLA in healthy donors. Repertoires were generated with immunoSEQ multiplex PCR, while TCRdb's copy carries only in-frame clones and drops some. The data show 100,000 or so clones, roughly 95% seen once. Sequencing was done on a sample of PBMCs. The receptors were gathered from a woman aged 18-29 years in good health and CMV-seronegative.

The table lists this clone with a count of one. The chain uses TRBV7-9 and TRBJ2-1; 10 bases are shared with TRBD2. The CDR3 spans 16 residues. The V gene end was trimmed by 2 bases and the J gene end by 9 bases; junction bases not matched to a gene: 10. Germline V lookup: CDR1 SEHNR, CDR2 FQNEAQ (reference sequence). CDR3: CASSLRGLAGEGEQFF. The CDR3 DNA sequence: TGTGCCAGCAGCTTAAGGGGGCTAGCGGGAGAGGGTGAGCAGTTCTTC.

In this sample, this clone turned up a few times. The V and J genes are TRBV4-1 and TRBJ1-1, with a weak D call TRBD1 (5 bases). The CDR3 covers 13 residues. V dropped 8 bases and J dropped 2 bases, with 12 bases sitting between them. The germline CDR1 and CDR2 sequences are MGHRA and YSYEKL. This chain's CDR3 is CASGATRNTEAFF. CDR3 coding DNA: TGCGCCAGCGGGGCTACAAGAAACACTGAAGCTTTCTTT.

The chain is built from TRBV30 and TRBJ2-1, with TRBD2 identical over 12 bases. With 3 bases clipped from V and 5 bases from J, the junction kept 11 bases outside the gene matches. The length of the CDR3 is 17 residues. Germline values: CDR1 GTSNPN, CDR2 SVGIG (reference sequence). This CDR3 is CAWSRDRTSGEHNEQFF. Written as DNA, the CDR3 is TGTGCCTGGAGCAGGGATAGGACTAGCGGGGAACACAATGAGCAGTTCTTC. Based on the CDR3 plus reference TRBV30 and TRBJ2-1, the full variable domain is SQTIHQWPATLVQPVGSPLSLECTVEGTSNPNLYWYRQAAGRGLQLLFYSVGIGQISSEVPQNLSASRPQDRQFILSSKKLLLSDSGFYLCAWSRDRTSGEHNEQFFGPGTRLTVL.

The chain combines TRBV7-2 with TRBJ2-7; 8 bases map to TRBD2. The junction had 16 bases not matched to a gene; V was cut back by 5 bases and J by 7 bases. The CDR3 length is 16 residues. Per the germline V gene, CDR1 is SGHTA and CDR2 is FQGNSA. The CDR3 DNA reads TGTGCCAGCAGCATCACCATTTCGGGAGGGCCGGGGGAGCAGTACTTC. Its protein is CASSITISGGPGEQYF.

The rearrangement links TRBV29-1 to TRBJ2-3; D is uncertain. Germline CDR1 SQVTM, CDR2 ANQGSEA. The CDR3 is 11 residues long. Trimming took off 2 bases at V and 7 bases at J, with 7 bases between the two ends. The CDR3 bases are TGCAGCGTTGAAACTTCCTATACGCAGTATTTT. Encoded protein: CSVETSYTQYF.

The genes are TRBV9 and TRBJ2-3; 7 nucleotides match TRBD1. Germline values: CDR1 SGDLS, CDR2 YYNGEE. The ends lost 3 bases at V and 0 bases at J; junction bases unmatched: 4. The CDR3 sequence is 15 residues long. CDR3 in DNA: TGTGCCAGCAGCGCTGGACAGGATAGCACAGATACGCAGTATTTT. Residues: CASSAGQDSTDTQYF.

The J gene is TRBJ2-6, the V gene TRBV6-1; a weak D match, TRBD1 (6 bases). Trimming removed 4 bases at V and 2 bases at J, with 9 bases between. Germline V gene lookup returns CDR1 MNHNS and CDR2 SASEGT. The CDR3 length is 15 residues. The chain's CDR3 is CASSVQGPGANVLTF. CDR3 bases: TGTGCCAGCAGTGTACAGGGCCCTGGGGCCAACGTCCTGACTTTC.